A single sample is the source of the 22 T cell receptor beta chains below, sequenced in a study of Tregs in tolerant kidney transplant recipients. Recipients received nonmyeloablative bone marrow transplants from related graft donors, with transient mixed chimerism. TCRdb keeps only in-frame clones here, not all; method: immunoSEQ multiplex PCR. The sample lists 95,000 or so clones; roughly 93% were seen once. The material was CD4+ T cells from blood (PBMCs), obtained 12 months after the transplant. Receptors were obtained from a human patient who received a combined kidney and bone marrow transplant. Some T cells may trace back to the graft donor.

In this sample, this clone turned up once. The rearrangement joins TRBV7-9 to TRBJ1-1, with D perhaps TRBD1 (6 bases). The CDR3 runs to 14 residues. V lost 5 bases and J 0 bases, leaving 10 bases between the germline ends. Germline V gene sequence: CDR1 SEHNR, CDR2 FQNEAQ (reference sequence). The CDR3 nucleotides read TGTGCCAGCAGCCGGACAGCCTTGAACACTGAAGCTTTCTTT. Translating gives CASSRTALNTEAFF.

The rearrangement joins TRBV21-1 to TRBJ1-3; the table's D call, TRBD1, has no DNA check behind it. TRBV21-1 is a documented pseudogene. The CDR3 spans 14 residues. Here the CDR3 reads CASYPQGVGNTIYF. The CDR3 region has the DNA TGTGCCAGCTACCCACAGGGAGTAGGAAACACCATATATTTT.

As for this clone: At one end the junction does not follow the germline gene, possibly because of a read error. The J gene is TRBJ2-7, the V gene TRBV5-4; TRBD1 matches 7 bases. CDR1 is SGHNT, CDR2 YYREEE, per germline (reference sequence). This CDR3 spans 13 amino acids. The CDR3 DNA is TGTGCCAGCAGCTGGTCGTCCGTGGGACAGAACGACTTC. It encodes CASSWSSVGQNDF.

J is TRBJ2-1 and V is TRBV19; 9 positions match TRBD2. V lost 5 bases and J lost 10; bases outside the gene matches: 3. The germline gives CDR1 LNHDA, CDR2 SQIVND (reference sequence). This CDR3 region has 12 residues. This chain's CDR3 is CASSALAGEQFF. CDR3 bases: TGTGCCAGTAGTGCTCTAGCGGGGGAGCAGTTCTTC. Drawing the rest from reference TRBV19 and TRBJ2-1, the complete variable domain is DGGITQSPKYLFRKEGQNVTLSCEQNLNHDAMYWYRQDPGQGLRLIYYSQIVNDFQKGDIAEGYSVSREKKESFPLTVTSAQKNPTAFYLCASSALAGEQFFGPGTRLTVL.

DNA of the CDR3: TGTGCCAGCAGCTTAGTTCCCAGGACAGATACGCAGTATTTT. It translates to CASSLVPRTDTQYF. The rearrangement links TRBV7-2 to TRBJ2-3; no firm D call. V gave up 1 base and J gave up 3 bases, with 8 bases separating them. The germline V gene encodes CDR1 SGHTA and CDR2 FQGNSA. The CDR3 sequence is 14 residues long.

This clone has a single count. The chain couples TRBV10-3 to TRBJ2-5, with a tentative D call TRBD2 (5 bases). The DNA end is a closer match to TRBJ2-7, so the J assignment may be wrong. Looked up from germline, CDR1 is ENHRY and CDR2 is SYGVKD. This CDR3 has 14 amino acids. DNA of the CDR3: TGTGCCATCAGTGAGGGCCCGGGGTTATACGAGCAGTACTTC. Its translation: CAISEGPGLYEQYF.

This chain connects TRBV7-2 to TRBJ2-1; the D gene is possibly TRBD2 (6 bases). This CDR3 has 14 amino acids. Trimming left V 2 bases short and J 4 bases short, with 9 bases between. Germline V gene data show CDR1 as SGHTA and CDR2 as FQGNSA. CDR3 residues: CASSLNAGYNEQFF. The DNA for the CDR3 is TGTGCCAGCAGCTTAAATGCGGGGTACAATGAGCAGTTCTTC. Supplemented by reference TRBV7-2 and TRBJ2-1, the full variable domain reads GAGVSQSPSNKVTEKGKDVELRCDPISGHTALYWYRQSLGQGLEFLIYFQGNSAPDKSGLPSDRFSAERTGGSVSTLTIQRTQQEDSAVYLCASSLNAGYNEQFFGPGTRLTVL.

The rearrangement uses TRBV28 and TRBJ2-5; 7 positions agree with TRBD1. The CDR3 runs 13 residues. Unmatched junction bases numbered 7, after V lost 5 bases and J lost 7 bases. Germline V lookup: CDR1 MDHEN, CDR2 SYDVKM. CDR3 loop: CASSGQVPGTQYF. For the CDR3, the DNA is TGTGCCAGCAGTGGACAGGTTCCAGGGACCCAGTACTTC.

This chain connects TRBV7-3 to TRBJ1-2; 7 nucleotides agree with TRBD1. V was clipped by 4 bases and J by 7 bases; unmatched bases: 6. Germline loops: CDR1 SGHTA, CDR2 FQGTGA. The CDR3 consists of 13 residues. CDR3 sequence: CASSSTGNSGYTF. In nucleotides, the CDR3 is TGTGCCAGCAGCTCGACAGGGAACAGTGGCTACACCTTC.

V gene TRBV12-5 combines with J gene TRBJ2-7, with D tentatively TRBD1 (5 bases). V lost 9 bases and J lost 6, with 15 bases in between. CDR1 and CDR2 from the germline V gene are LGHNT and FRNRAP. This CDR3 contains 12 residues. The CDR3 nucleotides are TGTGCTAGCCAGGGCCTACCTGGCGAGCAGTACTTC. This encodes CASQGLPGEQYF.

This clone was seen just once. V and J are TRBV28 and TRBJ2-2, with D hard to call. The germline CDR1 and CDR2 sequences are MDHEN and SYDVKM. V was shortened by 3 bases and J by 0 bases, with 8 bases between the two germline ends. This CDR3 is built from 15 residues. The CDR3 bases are TGTGCCAGCAGTTTGTCACAATCGAACACCGGGGAGCTGTTTTTT. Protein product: CASSLSQSNTGELFF.

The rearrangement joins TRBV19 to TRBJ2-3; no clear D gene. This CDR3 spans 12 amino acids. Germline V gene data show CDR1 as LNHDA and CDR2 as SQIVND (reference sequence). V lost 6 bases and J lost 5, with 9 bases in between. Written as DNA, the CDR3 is TGTGCCAGTAGGAATTACGGAGATACGCAGTATTTT. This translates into CASRNYGDTQYF.

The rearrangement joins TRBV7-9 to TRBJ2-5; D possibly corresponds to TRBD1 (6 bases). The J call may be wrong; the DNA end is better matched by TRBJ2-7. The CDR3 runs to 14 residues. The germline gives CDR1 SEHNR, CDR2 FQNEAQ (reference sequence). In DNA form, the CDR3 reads TGTGCCAGCAGCTCTAGAACAGGGTCCTACGAGCAGTACTTC. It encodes CASSSRTGSYEQYF.

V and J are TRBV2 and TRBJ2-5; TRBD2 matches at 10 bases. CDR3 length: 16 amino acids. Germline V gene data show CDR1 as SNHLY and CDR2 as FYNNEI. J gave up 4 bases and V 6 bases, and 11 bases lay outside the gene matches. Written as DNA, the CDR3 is TGTGCCAGCAGCCCCCACCCTCTAGCGGGAGTAGAGACCCAGTACTTC. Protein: CASSPHPLAGVETQYF.

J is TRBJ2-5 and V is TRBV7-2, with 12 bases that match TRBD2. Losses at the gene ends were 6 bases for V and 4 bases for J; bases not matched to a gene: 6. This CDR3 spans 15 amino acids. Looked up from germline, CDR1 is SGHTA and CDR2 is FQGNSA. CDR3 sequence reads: CASSWASGGGETQYF. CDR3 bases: TGTGCCAGCAGTTGGGCTAGCGGGGGGGGAGAGACCCAGTACTTC.

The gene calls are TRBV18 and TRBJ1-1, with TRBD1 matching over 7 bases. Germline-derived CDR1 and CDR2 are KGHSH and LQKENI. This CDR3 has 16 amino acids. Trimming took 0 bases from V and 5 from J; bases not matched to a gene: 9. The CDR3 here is CASSPPSGQSLTEAFF. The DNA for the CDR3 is TGTGCCAGCTCACCACCTTCGGGACAGAGTCTTACTGAAGCTTTCTTT.

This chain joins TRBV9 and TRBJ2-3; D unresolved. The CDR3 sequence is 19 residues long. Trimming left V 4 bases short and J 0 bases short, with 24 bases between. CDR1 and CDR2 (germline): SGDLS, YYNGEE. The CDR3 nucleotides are TGTGCCAGCAGCCCCTATCCAGGCCGATCTTTTACTAGCACAGATACGCAGTATTTT. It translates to CASSPYPGRSFTSTDTQYF.

The CDR3: CASSLLPSAYGNTIYF. The CDR3 DNA follows: TGTGCCAGCAGCTTATTGCCGTCCGCCTATGGAAACACCATATATTTT. The chain combines TRBV11-1 with TRBJ1-3; D is unclear. V dropped 2 bases and J dropped 3 bases, with 14 bases sitting between them. This CDR3 is 16 amino acids long. Germline V gene sequence: CDR1 SGHAT, CDR2 FQDESV (reference sequence).

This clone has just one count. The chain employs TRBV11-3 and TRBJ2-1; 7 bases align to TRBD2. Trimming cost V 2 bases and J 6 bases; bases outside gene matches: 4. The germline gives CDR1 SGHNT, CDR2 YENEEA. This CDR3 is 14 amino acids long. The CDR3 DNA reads TGTGCCAGCAGCTTAAGACTAGCCGGCAATGAGCAGTTCTTC. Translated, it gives CASSLRLAGNEQFF.

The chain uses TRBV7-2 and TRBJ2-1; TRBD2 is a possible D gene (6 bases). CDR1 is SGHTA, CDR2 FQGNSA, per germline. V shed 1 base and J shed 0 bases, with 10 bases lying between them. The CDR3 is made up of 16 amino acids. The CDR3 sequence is CASSLGLASSYNEQFF. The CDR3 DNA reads TGTGCCAGCAGCTTAGGGCTAGCGTCCTCCTACAATGAGCAGTTCTTC.

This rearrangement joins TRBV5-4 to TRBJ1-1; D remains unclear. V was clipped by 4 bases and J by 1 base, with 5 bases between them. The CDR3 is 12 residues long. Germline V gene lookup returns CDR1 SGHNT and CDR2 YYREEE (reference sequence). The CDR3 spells CASSRGNTEAFF. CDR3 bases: TGTGCCAGCAGCCGCGGGAACACTGAAGCTTTCTTT.

The CDR3 loop reads CASSRGTGVNTGELFF. The DNA for the CDR3 is TGTGCCAGCTCACGAGGGACAGGCGTTAACACCGGGGAGCTGTTTTTT. V is TRBV18 and J is TRBJ2-2, with TRBD1 matching 8 bases. Trimming cost V 4 bases and J 2 bases; bases outside gene matches: 6. Per the germline V gene, CDR1 is KGHSH and CDR2 is LQKENI. The length of the CDR3 is 16 residues.